A selection of T cell receptor beta chains follows, all from one sample in a study of response to subunit inactivated influenza vaccine. TCRdb used MiXCR to reprocess the RT-PCR reads, holding one entry per CDR3 protein. The sample lists a few hundred thousand distinct CDR3 sequences; 10% to 15% were seen once. The sequences come from non-naive T cells sorted from PBMCs, collected 14 to 15 days before vaccination. Receptors originate from a man in his fifties who received an inactivated influenza vaccine. Both conserved end residues are part of each CDR3. A D gene is named only where the DNA matches it firmly. A clone size is listed for some rows: how often the clone was seen (once, few, many), or a class if it is expanded.

j_gene,d_gene,len,v_gene,abundance,CDR3nt,CDR3aa
TRBJ2-1,TRBD2,15,TRBV7-9,NA,TGTGCCAGCAGTGTCGTGGCGGGAGGTGACAATGAGCAGTTCTTC,CASSVVAGGDNEQFF
TRBJ2-3,TRBD2,14,TRBV2,NA,TGTGCCAGTGCTAAACGGGAGGGCCGGGATACGCAGTATTTT,CASAKREGRDTQYF
TRBJ2-7,TRBD1,13,TRBV6-2/TRBV6-3,NA,TGTGCCAGCAGCCCGGGACAGGGGCTACGGCAGTACTTC,CASSPGQGLRQYF
TRBJ2-7,NA,14,TRBV11-2,NA,TGTGCCAGCAGCTTAGGCGGGACAAACTACGAGCAGTACTTC,CASSLGGTNYEQYF
TRBJ1-1,TRBD1,14,TRBV7-9,many,TGTGCCAGCAGCTTAGAGACAGGGTCCGCTGAAGCTTTCTTT,CASSLETGSAEAFF
TRBJ1-1,NA,15,TRBV27,few,TGTGCCAGCAGTTTATCCGTCCCTAGAGGAGCTGAAGCTTTCTTT,CASSLSVPRGAEAFF
TRBJ2-7,TRBD1,15,TRBV12-3/TRBV12-4,many,TGTGCCAGCAGTTTACTTGGGACAGGGGCCTACGAGCAGTACTTC,CASSLLGTGAYEQYF
TRBJ1-1,TRBD1,18,TRBV4-1,many,TGCGCCAGCAGCCAAGGCCCACAGGGGAGGTCGGTTGGAACTGAAGCTTTCTTT,CASSQGPQGRSVGTEAFF
TRBJ2-3,NA,14,TRBV7-8,many,TGTGCCAGCAGAAACAAGCTCTCGCAAGATACGCAGTATTTT,CASRNKLSQDTQYF
TRBJ1-2,NA,13,TRBV25-1,many,TGTGCCAGCAGCTTTGAGTTAAACTATGGCTACACCTTC,CASSFELNYGYTF
TRBJ2-2,NA,14,TRBV5-6,few,TGTGCCAGCAGCCACGACAGATACACCGGGGAGCTGTTTTTT,CASSHDRYTGELFF
TRBJ1-1,NA,16,TRBV11-2,NA,TGTGCCAGCAGCGCCACAGGGTTCGGGGGAGACACTGAAGCTTTCTTT,CASSATGFGGDTEAFF
TRBJ1-5,NA,15,TRBV12-3/TRBV12-4,NA,TGTACCAGCAGCCTTTTCAGAGTAAGCAATCAGCCCCAGCATTTT,CTSSLFRVSNQPQHF
TRBJ2-7,NA,16,TRBV5-1,NA,TGCGCCAGCAGCTTGGGTTCCCCAGGGTACTTCTACGAGCAGTACTTC,CASSLGSPGYFYEQYF
TRBJ1-5,NA,14,TRBV20-1,few,TGCAGTGCTAGGGGCCAGGCTAGCAATCAGCCCCAGCATTTT,CSARGQASNQPQHF
TRBJ1-2,NA,14,TRBV6-5,NA,TGTGCCAGCAGTTACTCGAATGGGATCTATGGCTACACCTTC,CASSYSNGIYGYTF
TRBJ2-1,NA,12,TRBV4-2,many,TGTGCCAGCAGCCAAGAAAGGAATGAGCAGTTCTTC,CASSQERNEQFF
TRBJ2-1,TRBD2,16,TRBV6-2/TRBV6-3,few,TGTGCCAGCAGTTCAGGGACTAGCGGAAACCCCAGGTGGCAGTTCTTC,CASSSGTSGNPRWQFF
TRBJ1-2,NA,14,TRBV20-1,NA,TGCAGTGCGAGAGGGACCGACCAGAGGGGGGGCTACACCTTC,CSARGTDQRGGYTF
TRBJ2-3,NA,13,TRBV14,NA,TGTGCCAGCAGCACCTTTCCAGGAGATACGCAGTATTTT,CASSTFPGDTQYF
TRBJ1-1,NA,13,TRBV11-2,NA,TGTGCCAGCAGCTTGGAGATCAACACTGAAGCTTTCTTT,CASSLEINTEAFF
TRBJ2-4,NA,10,TRBV27,many,TGTGCCAGCGGCCGAGGGGTTCAGTACTTC,CASGRGVQYF